This is a list of T cell receptor beta chains from one sample in a study of T cells in Graves' hyperthyroidism and ophthalmopathy. TCRdb ran MiXCR on the multiplex PCR reads and lists one entry per CDR3 protein. The table records hundreds of thousands of distinct CDR3 sequences, more than 14% of them present only once. The sequencing sample was made of blood. These receptors were collected from a woman aged 45-65 years with Graves' ophthalmopathy. CDR3s include the opening cysteine and the closing phenylalanine or tryptophan. Fields, in order: clone size, J gene, D gene, V gene, CDR3 DNA, CDR3 protein. A D gene is named only where the DNA matches it firmly. A clone size is listed for some rows: how often the clone was seen (once, few, many), or a class if it is expanded.

clone_size: .
j_call: TRBJ2-1
d_call: TRBD2
v_call: TRBV11-2
cdr3_nt: TGTGCCAGCAGCCGACAATGGACTAGCGGGAGCTATGAGCAGTTCTTC
cdr3_aa: CASSRQWTSGSYEQFF

clone_size: many
j_call: TRBJ2-7
d_call: TRBD1
v_call: TRBV2
cdr3_nt: TGTGCCAGCAAGGGACAGGGGGCGATAAACGAGCAGTACTTC
cdr3_aa: CASKGQGAINEQYF

clone_size: many
j_call: TRBJ2-1
d_call: .
v_call: TRBV24-1
cdr3_nt: TGTGCCACCAGTCGTAGGGGGCGCGGGGACAATGAGCAGTTCTTC
cdr3_aa: CATSRRGRGDNEQFF

clone_size: many
j_call: TRBJ2-7
d_call: TRBD2
v_call: TRBV29-1
cdr3_nt: TGCAGCATCTCCCCCGGGGTGGGGCTTTTCAGCGGGAGGAATGAGCAGTACTTC
cdr3_aa: CSISPGVGLFSGRNEQYF

clone_size: many
j_call: TRBJ2-5
d_call: .
v_call: TRBV6-2/TRBV6-3
cdr3_nt: TGTGCCAGCAGTTATCGGTCGGAGACCCAGTACTTC
cdr3_aa: CASSYRSETQYF

clone_size: .
j_call: TRBJ1-1
d_call: .
v_call: TRBV2
cdr3_nt: TGTGCCAGCAGTTCTGAGGGGGGCACTGAAGCTTTCTTT
cdr3_aa: CASSSEGGTEAFF

clone_size: .
j_call: TRBJ2-1
d_call: .
v_call: TRBV15
cdr3_nt: TGTGCCACCAGCAGAGATCCGGGTTACAATGAGCAGTTCTTC
cdr3_aa: CATSRDPGYNEQFF

clone_size: many
j_call: TRBJ2-1
d_call: TRBD1
v_call: TRBV27
cdr3_nt: TGTGCCAGCAGCCCGGGACAGGCGTACAATGAGCAGTTCTTC
cdr3_aa: CASSPGQAYNEQFF

clone_size: .
j_call: TRBJ1-2
d_call: .
v_call: TRBV28
cdr3_nt: TGTGCCAGCACAGAGTTTTATGAAGACAGATTTAACTATGGCTACACCTTC
cdr3_aa: CASTEFYEDRFNYGYTF

clone_size: many
j_call: TRBJ1-2
d_call: .
v_call: TRBV30
cdr3_nt: TGTGCCTGGACGGGGCCCTATGGCTACACCTTC
cdr3_aa: CAWTGPYGYTF

clone_size: many
j_call: TRBJ2-5
d_call: .
v_call: TRBV11-2
cdr3_nt: TGTGCCAGCAGCTTAGGGGGGGACCAACAAGAGACCCAGTACTTC
cdr3_aa: CASSLGGDQQETQYF

clone_size: many
j_call: TRBJ1-1
d_call: .
v_call: TRBV7-6
cdr3_nt: TGTGCCAGCAGCCTGTCTTCAGGTTTTATGAACACTGAAGCTTTCTTT
cdr3_aa: CASSLSSGFMNTEAFF

clone_size: many
j_call: TRBJ2-3
d_call: .
v_call: TRBV7-2
cdr3_nt: TGTGCCAGCAGCTTAAGGCCGGGACCCACAGATACGCAGTATTTT
cdr3_aa: CASSLRPGPTDTQYF

clone_size: .
j_call: TRBJ2-5
d_call: TRBD2
v_call: TRBV7-9
cdr3_nt: TGTGCCAGCGGCACGGGACTAAAAGAGACCCAGTACTTC
cdr3_aa: CASGTGLKETQYF

clone_size: many
j_call: TRBJ2-7
d_call: TRBD1
v_call: TRBV27
cdr3_nt: TGTGCCAGCAGTACCTGGGACAGTCTGTACGAGCAGTACTTC
cdr3_aa: CASSTWDSLYEQYF

clone_size: .
j_call: TRBJ2-7
d_call: .
v_call: TRBV14
cdr3_nt: TGTGCCAGCAGCCAAGAGCTCAGGGTGAGCGAGCAGTACTTC
cdr3_aa: CASSQELRVSEQYF

clone_size: many
j_call: TRBJ2-5
d_call: TRBD1
v_call: TRBV11-2
cdr3_nt: TGTGCCAGCAGCTTAGATGGGGGACAGGGAAGGCGAGAGACCCAGTACTTC
cdr3_aa: CASSLDGGQGRRETQYF

clone_size: many
j_call: TRBJ1-1
d_call: .
v_call: TRBV18
cdr3_nt: TGTGCCAGCTCCCCCCTCGCAGGAGGGGAGAACGCTGAAGCTTTCTTT
cdr3_aa: CASSPLAGGENAEAFF

clone_size: many
j_call: TRBJ2-1
d_call: .
v_call: TRBV9
cdr3_nt: TGTGCCAGCAGCGTAGGGGGAGACCACTACAATGAGCAGTTCTTC
cdr3_aa: CASSVGGDHYNEQFF

clone_size: .
j_call: TRBJ2-3
d_call: TRBD2
v_call: TRBV20-1
cdr3_nt: TGCAGTGCCCCTATGGCTAGCGGGAGAGGCACAGATACGCAGTATTTT
cdr3_aa: CSAPMASGRGTDTQYF

clone_size: .
j_call: TRBJ2-6
d_call: TRBD2
v_call: TRBV7-3
cdr3_nt: TGTGCCAGCAGCCTCCCGGGACTAGGTAAAGCTGGGGCCAACGTCCTGACTTTC
cdr3_aa: CASSLPGLGKAGANVLTF

clone_size: .
j_call: TRBJ2-3
d_call: .
v_call: TRBV4-3
cdr3_nt: TGCGCCAGCAGCCAAGATGTCCGGGTCACAGATACGCAGTATTTT
cdr3_aa: CASSQDVRVTDTQYF

clone_size: few
j_call: TRBJ2-6
d_call: TRBD1
v_call: TRBV5-1
cdr3_nt: TGCGCCAGCAGCTTCGGACAGGGGATGCTATCTGGGGCCAACGTCCTGACTTTC
cdr3_aa: CASSFGQGMLSGANVLTF

clone_size: many
j_call: TRBJ1-2
d_call: TRBD1
v_call: TRBV7-8
cdr3_nt: TGTGCCAGCAGCTCCGGGACAGCCAGAACCGGCTACACCTTC
cdr3_aa: CASSSGTARTGYTF

clone_size: many
j_call: TRBJ2-1
d_call: TRBD2
v_call: TRBV5-1
cdr3_nt: TGCGCCAGCAGCTTGGCCGGTGGCGGGAGGTCCTACAATGAGCAGTTCTTC
cdr3_aa: CASSLAGGGRSYNEQFF

clone_size: .
j_call: TRBJ2-1
d_call: .
v_call: TRBV20-1
cdr3_nt: TGCAGTGCTGAAGTCGGGAGTTTGAATGAGCAGTTCTTC
cdr3_aa: CSAEVGSLNEQFF

clone_size: .
j_call: TRBJ1-2
d_call: TRBD1
v_call: TRBV5-1
cdr3_nt: TGCGCCAGCAGCTTGACGACAGGGTTGGACTATGGCTACACCTTC
cdr3_aa: CASSLTTGLDYGYTF

clone_size: once
j_call: TRBJ2-2
d_call: TRBD2
v_call: TRBV7-3
cdr3_nt: TGTGTCAGCAGCCGCTCCGGGGGGGGTACCGGGGAGCTGTTTTTT
cdr3_aa: CVSSRSGGGTGELFF

clone_size: .
j_call: TRBJ2-1
d_call: TRBD2
v_call: TRBV11-2
cdr3_nt: TGTGCCAGCAGTCTAGCGGGAGTACCGGGGAATGAGCAGTTCTTC
cdr3_aa: CASSLAGVPGNEQFF

clone_size: many
j_call: TRBJ2-7
d_call: .
v_call: TRBV29-1
cdr3_nt: TGCAGCGTTGAAGGCACAGCGTCTGGCGGGCCCTACGAGCAGTACTTC
cdr3_aa: CSVEGTASGGPYEQYF

clone_size: .
j_call: TRBJ1-5
d_call: TRBD1
v_call: TRBV10-3
cdr3_nt: TGTGCCATCAGTGAGTCTGGAGGGGGCCGAGATCAGCCCCAGCATTTT
cdr3_aa: CAISESGGGRDQPQHF

clone_size: few
j_call: TRBJ1-2
d_call: .
v_call: TRBV6-2/TRBV6-3
cdr3_nt: TGTGCCAGCTTTGAGATAACTAACTATGGCTACACCTTC
cdr3_aa: CASFEITNYGYTF

clone_size: few
j_call: TRBJ1-2
d_call: .
v_call: TRBV7-9
cdr3_nt: TGTGCCAGCTCCGGGGGTTTCTATGGCTACACCTTC
cdr3_aa: CASSGGFYGYTF

clone_size: many
j_call: TRBJ1-1
d_call: TRBD1
v_call: TRBV28
cdr3_nt: TGTGCCAGCAGTTTGGGACAGGGGGACACTGAAGCTTTCTTT
cdr3_aa: CASSLGQGDTEAFF

clone_size: few
j_call: TRBJ2-7
d_call: TRBD2
v_call: TRBV29-1
cdr3_nt: TGCAGCGTCGAACAGGCGGGGGAGGGCCTTGGTGAGCAGTACTTC
cdr3_aa: CSVEQAGEGLGEQYF

clone_size: .
j_call: TRBJ1-1
d_call: .
v_call: TRBV11-1
cdr3_nt: TGTGCCAGCAGCTTAGGGAGTAGGCCGGGGGGCACTGAAGCTTTCTTT
cdr3_aa: CASSLGSRPGGTEAFF

clone_size: many
j_call: TRBJ2-7
d_call: TRBD2
v_call: TRBV5-1
cdr3_nt: TGCGCCAGCAGCTTGGAGAGACTAGCGGGAAGATACGAGCAGTACTTC
cdr3_aa: CASSLERLAGRYEQYF

clone_size: many
j_call: TRBJ1-4
d_call: TRBD1
v_call: TRBV12-5
cdr3_nt: TGTGCTAGTGGAACCAGGGGGAGGAATGAAAAACTGTTTTTT
cdr3_aa: CASGTRGRNEKLFF

clone_size: many
j_call: TRBJ1-2
d_call: .
v_call: TRBV18
cdr3_nt: TGTGCCAGCTCACCGGGACCGTTAAACTATGGCTACACCTTC
cdr3_aa: CASSPGPLNYGYTF

clone_size: .
j_call: TRBJ2-6
d_call: TRBD1
v_call: TRBV6-1
cdr3_nt: TGTGCCAGCAGTGTCGGGACAGGGATCCCTGGGGCCAACGTCCTGACTTTC
cdr3_aa: CASSVGTGIPGANVLTF

clone_size: few
j_call: TRBJ2-1
d_call: .
v_call: TRBV14
cdr3_nt: TGTGCCAGCAGCCAAGTAAGTCCCCTCTACAATGAGCAGTTCTTC
cdr3_aa: CASSQVSPLYNEQFF

clone_size: many
j_call: TRBJ2-3
d_call: .
v_call: TRBV27
cdr3_nt: TGTGCCAGCAGCGATCACTCTTCGGCGGCAGATACGCAGTATTTT
cdr3_aa: CASSDHSSAADTQYF

clone_size: many
j_call: TRBJ2-1
d_call: .
v_call: TRBV5-1
cdr3_nt: TGCGCCAGCAGCTTGGCGGGGTTCCCCTACAATGAGCAGTTCTTC
cdr3_aa: CASSLAGFPYNEQFF

clone_size: .
j_call: TRBJ2-7
d_call: .
v_call: TRBV30
cdr3_nt: TGTGCCTGGAGCGGGACGGCTACCCCCTACGAGCAGTACTTC
cdr3_aa: CAWSGTATPYEQYF

clone_size: many
j_call: TRBJ1-1
d_call: TRBD1
v_call: TRBV6-1
cdr3_nt: TGTGCCAGCAGTCCCTGGACAGGGGGACTAAGTGAAGCTTTCTTT
cdr3_aa: CASSPWTGGLSEAFF

clone_size: few
j_call: TRBJ1-5
d_call: .
v_call: TRBV29-1
cdr3_nt: TGCAGCGTCACCGTCGGGGGAGGCAATCAGCCCCAGCATTTT
cdr3_aa: CSVTVGGGNQPQHF

clone_size: many
j_call: TRBJ2-5
d_call: TRBD2
v_call: TRBV28
cdr3_nt: TGTGCCAGCAGTTCGTTCGGGACTAGCGGGAGGATGTCTGAGACCCAGTACTTC
cdr3_aa: CASSSFGTSGRMSETQYF

clone_size: many
j_call: TRBJ1-1
d_call: .
v_call: TRBV7-9
cdr3_nt: TGTGCCAGCAGCTCACCTGACAGGAACACTGAAGCTTTCTTT
cdr3_aa: CASSSPDRNTEAFF

clone_size: few
j_call: TRBJ2-3
d_call: .
v_call: TRBV15
cdr3_nt: TGTGCCACCAGCAGTTCGTGGGACCGGGCGGATACGCAGTATTTT
cdr3_aa: CATSSSWDRADTQYF

clone_size: .
j_call: TRBJ2-1
d_call: TRBD1
v_call: TRBV14
cdr3_nt: TGTGCCAGCAGCCAAGGAAGGGACAGGGAAAAGAATGAGCAGTTCTTC
cdr3_aa: CASSQGRDREKNEQFF

clone_size: few
j_call: TRBJ1-5
d_call: .
v_call: TRBV29-1
cdr3_nt: TGCAGCGTTGAGGGGGTCGGCAATCAGCCCCAGCATTTT
cdr3_aa: CSVEGVGNQPQHF

clone_size: .
j_call: TRBJ2-7
d_call: .
v_call: TRBV6-1
cdr3_nt: TGTGCCAGCAGTAAGGAAGGGGGAGCCTACGAGCAGTACTTC
cdr3_aa: CASSKEGGAYEQYF

clone_size: many
j_call: TRBJ1-1
d_call: TRBD1
v_call: TRBV5-1
cdr3_nt: TGCGCCAGCAGCTTGCCGACAGGGGAGTGGAACACTGAAGCTTTCTTT
cdr3_aa: CASSLPTGEWNTEAFF